This TCR beta chain was recorded in a study of cytomegalovirus exposure and HLA in healthy donors. PCR employed 60 Vbeta and 13 Jbeta primers. Clones were sequenced by immunoSEQ multiplex PCR, and TCRdb holds only the in-frame ones, with some missing. The sample carries 150,000 to 200,000 clones, 60% to 80% recorded once. The ends were cut back, 4 bases at V and 8 bases at J, with 20 bases in the middle. Germline V gives CDR1 LNHDA, CDR2 SQIVND (reference sequence). This CDR3 spans 16 amino acids. The receptor was derived from a man aged 50-59 years in good health and CMV-seropositive. The rearrangement uses TRBV19 and TRBJ1-4; the D gene is possibly TRBD1 (6 bases). The sequencing sample was made of PBMCs. Here the CDR3 DNA reads TGTGCCAGTAGTACTCGGGACAAAATCGCCGCGGAAAAACTGTTTTTT. It specifies CASSTRDKIAAEKLFF. The full variable domain, in which reference TRBV19 and TRBJ1-4 provide the parts outside the CDR3, is DGGITQSPKYLFRKEGQNVTLSCEQNLNHDAMYWYRQDPGQGLRLIYYSQIVNDFQKGDIAEGYSVSREKKESFPLTVTSAQKNPTAFYLCASSTRDKIAAEKLFFGSGTQLSVL.